A selection of T cell receptor beta chains follows, all from one sample in a study of CD8+CD57+ T cells in acquired aplastic anemia. TCRdb reanalysed the reads using MiXCR and keeps one entry per CDR3 protein. The sample contains around 250,000 distinct CDR3 sequences, 50% to 70% of which appear only once. The sequenced sample was sorted CD4+, CD8+, or CD8+CD57+ T cells (not recorded which) from PBMCs. These receptors were collected from a human donor with severe aplastic anemia or a healthy control (not recorded which). Both conserved end residues are part of each CDR3. A D gene is named only where the DNA matches it firmly. Expanded clones are given a class, and other clones once, few, many or no size at all.

d_call	clone_size	v_call	j_call	cdr3_aa	cdr3_nt
NA	NA	TRBV29-1	TRBJ2-3	CSVVRRGADTQYF	TGCAGCGTTGTGCGCAGGGGTGCAGATACGCAGTATTTT
TRBD2	many	TRBV9	TRBJ2-3	CASSALFGRGATDTQYF	TGTGCCAGCAGCGCCCTATTCGGGCGGGGGGCCACAGATACGCAGTATTTT
NA	NA	TRBV7-9	TRBJ2-7	CASLGGYEQYF	TGTGCCAGCCTTGGAGGCTACGAGCAGTACTTC
NA	NA	TRBV25-1	TRBJ2-7	CASSVGTWQGTLHYEQYF	TGTGCCAGCAGTGTGGGGACTTGGCAGGGGACCCTTCACTACGAGCAGTACTTC
NA	NA	TRBV7-9	TRBJ2-2	CASRLGGTGELFF	TGTGCCAGCAGGTTAGGAGGGACCGGGGAGCTGTTTTTT
NA	many	TRBV9	TRBJ1-6	CASSPEINSPLHF	TGTGCCAGCAGCCCGGAAATCAATTCACCCCTCCACTTT
NA	NA	TRBV7-3	TRBJ1-2	CASSKRTKPGYTF	TGTGCCAGCAGCAAAAGGACTAAACCGGGCTACACCTTC
TRBD1	many	TRBV5-1	TRBJ1-1	CASSRQGRDTEAFF	TGCGCCAGCAGCAGACAGGGGCGGGACACTGAAGCTTTCTTT
NA	NA	TRBV19	TRBJ1-6	CASSKMDNSPLHF	TGTGCCAGTAGTAAAATGGATAATTCACCCCTCCACTTT
NA	few	TRBV7-2	TRBJ1-2	CASSLDGLRDYGYTF	TGTGCCAGCAGCTTAGATGGCTTACGGGACTATGGCTACACCTTC
TRBD2	NA	TRBV20-1	TRBJ2-5	CSASSSGRRLETQYF	TGCAGTGCTAGTTCTAGCGGGAGACGCCTAGAGACCCAGTACTTC
NA	NA	TRBV10-3	TRBJ2-1	CASSPSEGNEQFF	TGTGCCAGCTCACCAAGCGAGGGCAATGAGCAGTTCTTC
TRBD2	many	TRBV5-1	TRBJ2-1	CASSEQVGGDFQFF	TGCGCCAGCAGCGAACAGGTGGGAGGGGATTTTCAGTTCTTC
TRBD2	NA	TRBV29-1	TRBJ2-5	CSVASGGADETQYF	TGCAGCGTTGCAAGCGGGGGGGCCGACGAGACCCAGTACTTC
TRBD2	many	TRBV5-8	TRBJ2-3	CASSLPSGVSTDTQYF	TGTGCCAGCAGCTTGCCTAGCGGGGTTAGCACAGATACGCAGTATTTT
NA	few	TRBV29-1	TRBJ1-4	CSAEDEKLFF	TGCAGCGCCGAAGATGAAAAACTGTTTTTT
NA	few	TRBV24-1	TRBJ1-5	CATGFQGSNQPQHF	TGTGCCACCGGGTTTCAGGGCAGCAATCAGCCCCAGCATTTT
NA	few	TRBV20-1	TRBJ2-7	CSASGTYEQYF	TGCAGTGCTAGCGGAACCTACGAGCAGTACTTC
NA	few	TRBV6-4	TRBJ2-1	CASSVALGGNEQFF	TGTGCCAGCAGTGTGGCGTTAGGGGGGAATGAGCAGTTCTTC
NA	NA	TRBV19	TRBJ2-5	CASSTVYQETQYF	TGTGCCAGTAGTACAGTGTACCAAGAGACCCAGTACTTC
NA	NA	TRBV7-8	TRBJ2-5	CASSLGEGWSETQYF	TGTGCCAGCAGCTTAGGCGAGGGGTGGTCAGAGACCCAGTACTTC
TRBD1	NA	TRBV10-3	TRBJ2-2	CAISGAGGAGELFF	TGTGCCATCAGTGGGGCAGGGGGAGCCGGGGAGCTGTTTTTT
TRBD2	NA	TRBV7-9	TRBJ2-7	CASKGLAGGPVEQYF	TGTGCCAGCAAGGGACTAGCGGGAGGGCCGGTCGAGCAGTACTTC
NA	NA	TRBV10-3	TRBJ1-1	CAISGDTEAFF	TGTGCCATCTCAGGGGACACTGAAGCTTTCTTT
TRBD2	NA	TRBV19	TRBJ2-7	CASSSGGGAGEQYF	TGTGCCAGTAGCTCCGGCGGGGGGGCAGGGGAGCAGTACTTC
NA	NA	TRBV7-9	TRBJ2-1	CASPRFGMAGVNEQFF	TGTGCCAGCCCCCGGTTCGGGATGGCAGGGGTCAATGAGCAGTTCTTC
NA	many	TRBV2	TRBJ1-6	CASSVTGYNSPLHF	TGTGCCAGCAGTGTAACAGGCTATAATTCACCCCTCCACTTT
NA	many	TRBV9	TRBJ2-5	CASSSPGAGLGTQYF	TGTGCCAGCAGCTCTCCCGGGGCAGGACTTGGGACCCAGTACTTC
TRBD1	NA	TRBV12-5	TRBJ1-3	CASGLEGNRGDTIYF	TGTGCTAGTGGTTTGGAGGGAAACAGGGGTGACACCATATATTTT
NA	NA	TRBV7-9	TRBJ2-1	CASSSQTHRAVEFF	TGTGCCAGCAGCTCCCAAACACACAGGGCGGTGGAGTTCTTC